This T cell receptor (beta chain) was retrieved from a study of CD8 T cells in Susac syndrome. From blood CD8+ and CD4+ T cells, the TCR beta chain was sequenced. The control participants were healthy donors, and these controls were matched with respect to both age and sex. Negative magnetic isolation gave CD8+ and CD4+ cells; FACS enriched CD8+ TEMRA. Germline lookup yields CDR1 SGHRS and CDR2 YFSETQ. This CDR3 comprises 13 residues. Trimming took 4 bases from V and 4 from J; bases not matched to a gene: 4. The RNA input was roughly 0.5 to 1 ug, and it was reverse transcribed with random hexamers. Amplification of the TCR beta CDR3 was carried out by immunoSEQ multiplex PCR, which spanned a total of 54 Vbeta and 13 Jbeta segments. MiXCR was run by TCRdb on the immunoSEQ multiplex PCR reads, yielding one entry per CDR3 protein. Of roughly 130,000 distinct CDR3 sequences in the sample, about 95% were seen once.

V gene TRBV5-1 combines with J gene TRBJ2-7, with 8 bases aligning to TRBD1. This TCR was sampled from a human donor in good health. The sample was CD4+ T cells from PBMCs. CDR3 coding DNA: TGCGCCAGCAGCGGGGACAGGTGGTACGAGCAGTACTTC. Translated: CASSGDRWYEQYF.